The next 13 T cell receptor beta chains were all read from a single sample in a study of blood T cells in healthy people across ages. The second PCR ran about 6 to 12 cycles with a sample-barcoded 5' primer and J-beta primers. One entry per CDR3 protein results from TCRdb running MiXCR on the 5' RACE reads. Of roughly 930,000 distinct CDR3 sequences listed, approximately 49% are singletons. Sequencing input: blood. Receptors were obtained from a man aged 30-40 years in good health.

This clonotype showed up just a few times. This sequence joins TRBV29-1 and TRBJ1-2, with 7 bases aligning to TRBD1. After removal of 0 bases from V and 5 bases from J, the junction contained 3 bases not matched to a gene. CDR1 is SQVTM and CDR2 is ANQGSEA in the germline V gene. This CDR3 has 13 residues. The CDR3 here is CSVEELQGYGYTF. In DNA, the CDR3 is TGCAGCGTTGAAGAACTACAGGGGTATGGCTACACCTTC.

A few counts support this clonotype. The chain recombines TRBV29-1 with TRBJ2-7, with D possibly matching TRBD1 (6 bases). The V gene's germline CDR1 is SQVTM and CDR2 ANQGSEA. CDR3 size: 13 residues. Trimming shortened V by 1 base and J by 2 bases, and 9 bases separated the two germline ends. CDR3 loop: CSVEGPGAYEQYF. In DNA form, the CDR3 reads TGCAGCGTTGAAGGACCAGGGGCCTACGAGCAGTACTTC.

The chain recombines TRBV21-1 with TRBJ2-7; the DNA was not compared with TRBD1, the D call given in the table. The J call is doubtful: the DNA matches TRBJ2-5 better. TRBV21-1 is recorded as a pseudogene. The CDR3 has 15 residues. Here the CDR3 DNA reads TGTGCCAGCAGCAAAGCGGGCCCAGGGGAAGAGACCCAGTACTTC. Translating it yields CASSKAGPGEETQYF.

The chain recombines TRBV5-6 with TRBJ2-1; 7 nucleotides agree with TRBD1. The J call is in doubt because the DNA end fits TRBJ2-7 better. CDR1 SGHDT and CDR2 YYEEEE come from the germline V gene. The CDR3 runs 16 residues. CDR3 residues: CASSFGTDFSYNEQYF. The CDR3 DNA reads TGTGCCAGCAGCTTCGGGACAGACTTCTCCTACAATGAGCAGTACTTC.

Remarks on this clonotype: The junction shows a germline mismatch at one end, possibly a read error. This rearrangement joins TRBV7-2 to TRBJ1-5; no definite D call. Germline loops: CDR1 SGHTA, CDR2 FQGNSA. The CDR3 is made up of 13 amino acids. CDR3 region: CAGSSGPDQPQHF. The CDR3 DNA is TGTGCCGGCAGCTCCGGCCCAGATCAGCCCCAGCATTTT.

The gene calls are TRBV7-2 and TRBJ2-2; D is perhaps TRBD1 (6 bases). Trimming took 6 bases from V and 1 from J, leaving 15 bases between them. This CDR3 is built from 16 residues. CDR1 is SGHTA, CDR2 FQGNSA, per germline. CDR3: CASRSTGTQNTGELFF. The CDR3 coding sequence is TGTGCCAGCAGGTCTACCGGGACACAGAACACCGGGGAGCTGTTTTTT.

The CDR3 spells CASSKERGDQETQYF. The CDR3 DNA reads as TGTGCCAGCAGTAAGGAGCGGGGGGACCAAGAGACCCAGTACTTC. This sequence joins TRBV6-2 or TRBV6-3 and TRBJ2-5; 9 bases line up with TRBD2. CDR3 length: 15 residues. V lost 5 bases to trimming and J lost 0 bases; unmatched junction nucleotides: 4. Looked up from germline, CDR1 is MNHEY and CDR2 is SVGEGT.

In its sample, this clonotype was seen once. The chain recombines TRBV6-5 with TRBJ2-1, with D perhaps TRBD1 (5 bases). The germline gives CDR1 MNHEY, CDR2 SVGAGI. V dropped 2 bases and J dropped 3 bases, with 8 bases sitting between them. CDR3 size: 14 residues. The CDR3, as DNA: TGTGCCAGCAGTTACGGGCAGGGCTACAATGAGCAGTTCTTC. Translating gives CASSYGQGYNEQFF.

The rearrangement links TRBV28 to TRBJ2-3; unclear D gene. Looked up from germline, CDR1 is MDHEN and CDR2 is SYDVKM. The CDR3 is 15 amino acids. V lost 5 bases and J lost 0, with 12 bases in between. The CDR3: CASSPLKVSTDTQYF. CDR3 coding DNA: TGTGCCAGCAGTCCCTTAAAAGTTAGCACAGATACGCAGTATTTT.

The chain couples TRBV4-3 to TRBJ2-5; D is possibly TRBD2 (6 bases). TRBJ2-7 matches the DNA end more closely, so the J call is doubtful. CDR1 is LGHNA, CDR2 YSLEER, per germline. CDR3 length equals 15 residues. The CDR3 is CASSQGDGGFNEQYF. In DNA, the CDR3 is TGCGCCAGCAGCCAAGGTGACGGGGGTTTTAACGAGCAGTACTTC.

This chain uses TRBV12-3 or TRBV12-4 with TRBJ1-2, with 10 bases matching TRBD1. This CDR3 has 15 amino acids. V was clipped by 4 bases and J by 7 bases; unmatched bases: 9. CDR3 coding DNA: TGTGCCAGCAGTTCACGGACAGGGGGGGAATTTGGCTACACCTTC. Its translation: CASSSRTGGEFGYTF.

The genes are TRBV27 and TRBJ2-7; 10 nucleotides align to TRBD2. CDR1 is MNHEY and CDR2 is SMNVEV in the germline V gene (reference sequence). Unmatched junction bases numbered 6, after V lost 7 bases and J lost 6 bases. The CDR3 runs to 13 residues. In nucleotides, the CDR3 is TGTGCCAGCACCGCTAGCGGGGGCGGCGAGCAGTACTTC. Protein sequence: CASTASGGGEQYF.

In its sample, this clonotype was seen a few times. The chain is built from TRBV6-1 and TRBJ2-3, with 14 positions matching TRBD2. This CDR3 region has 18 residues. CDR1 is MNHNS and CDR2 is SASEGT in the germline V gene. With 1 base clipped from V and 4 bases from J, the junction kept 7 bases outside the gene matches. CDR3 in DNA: TGTGCCAGCAGTGAAGGTTTGACTAGCGGGGGGGCTTCAGATACGCAGTATTTT. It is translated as CASSEGLTSGGASDTQYF.